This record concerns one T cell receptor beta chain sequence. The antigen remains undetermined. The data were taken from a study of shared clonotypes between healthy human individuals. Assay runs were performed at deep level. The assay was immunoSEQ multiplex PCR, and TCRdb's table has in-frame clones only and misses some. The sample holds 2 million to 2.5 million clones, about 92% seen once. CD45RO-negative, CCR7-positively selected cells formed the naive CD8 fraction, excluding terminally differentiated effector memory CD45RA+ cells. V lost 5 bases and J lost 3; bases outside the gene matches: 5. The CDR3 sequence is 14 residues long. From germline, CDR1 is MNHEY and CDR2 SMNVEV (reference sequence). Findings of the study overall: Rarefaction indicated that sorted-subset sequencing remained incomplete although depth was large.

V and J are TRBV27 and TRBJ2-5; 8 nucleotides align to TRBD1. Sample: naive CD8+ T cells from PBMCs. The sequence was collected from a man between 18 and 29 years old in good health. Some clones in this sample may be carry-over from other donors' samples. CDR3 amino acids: CASSPLDREETQYF. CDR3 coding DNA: TGTGCCAGCAGTCCATTGGACAGGGAAGAGACCCAGTACTTC.